These 19 T cell receptor beta chains came from one sample sequenced in a study of naive CD8 T cells in extremely preterm neonates. Some clones are missing from TCRdb's copy, which holds only in-frame ones; the method was immunoSEQ multiplex PCR. The sample contains more than 5,500 clones, roughly 96% of which appear only once. Sequenced input: naive CD8+ T cells from blood. The source of these receptors is a human donor in good health.

This clone was found once. This chain uses TRBV11-2 with TRBJ1-3, with D possibly matching TRBD1 (5 bases). Trimming pared 8 bases from V and 0 bases from J, leaving 14 bases between. The CDR3 covers 15 residues. Germline V lookup: CDR1 SGHAT, CDR2 FQNNGV. Here the CDR3 reads CASGRGSLSGNTIYF. DNA of the CDR3: TGTGCCAGCGGCCGGGGGTCGCTCTCTGGAAACACCATATATTTT. The entire variable domain, with the rest obtained from reference TRBV11-2 and TRBJ1-3, is as follows: EAGVAQSPRYKIIEKRQSVAFWCNPISGHATLYWYQQILGQGPKLLIQFQNNGVVDDSQLPKDRFSAERLKGVDSTLKIQPAKLEDSAVYLCASGRGSLSGNTIYFGEGSWLTVV.

The chain links TRBV5-6 to TRBJ1-1; no clear D gene. Trimming took 3 bases from V and 3 from J, leaving 15 bases between them. The CDR3 runs 15 residues. Germline V gene data show CDR1 as SGHDT and CDR2 as YYEEEE. The CDR3 region has the DNA TGTGCCAGCAGCTCCCGACGGACTTTGGACACTGAAGCTTTCTTT. Translation: CASSSRRTLDTEAFF.

The genes are TRBV10-3 and TRBJ2-5, with D possibly matching TRBD1 (6 bases). With the DNA end fitting TRBJ2-7 better, the J assignment may be wrong. Germline values: CDR1 ENHRY, CDR2 SYGVKD. The length of the CDR3 is 16 residues. CDR3: CAISPSPGRGPYEQYF. The CDR3 DNA reads TGTGCCATCAGTCCCTCGCCGGGCAGGGGCCCCTACGAGCAGTACTTC.

The V and J genes are TRBV2 and TRBJ2-3; 8 bases map to TRBD1. CDR3 length equals 13 residues. The germline gives CDR1 SNHLY, CDR2 FYNNEI. Trimming took 6 bases from V and 1 from J; bases not matched to a gene: 0. In DNA, the CDR3 is TGTGCCAGCAGGACAGGGGGCACAGATACGCAGTATTTT. This gives the protein CASRTGGTDTQYF.

V usage is TRBV30 and J usage is TRBJ1-1; D is unclear. The CDR3 is 11 residues long. V lost 2 bases and J lost 6, with 7 bases in between. Germline V CDR1 and CDR2: GTSNPN, SVGIG (reference sequence). The CDR3 nucleotides read TGTGCCTGGAGTAACGGGGCTGAAGCTTTCTTT. It translates to CAWSNGAEAFF.

This clone was recorded a few times. The chain carries TRBV4-3 and TRBJ2-7; no clear D gene. CDR3 length: 14 residues. Germline V lookup: CDR1 LGHNA, CDR2 YSLEER. The V end lost 0 bases, the J end lost 1 base, and 7 bases lay between the germline ends. In DNA, the CDR3 is TGCGCCAGCAGCCAAGATGGCGGATCCTACGAGCAGTACTTC. Translating it yields CASSQDGGSYEQYF.

V and J are TRBV18 and TRBJ2-2, with TRBD2 identical over 9 bases. There are 15 residues in the CDR3. V shed 3 bases and J 2 bases; nucleotides not matched to a gene: 1. Germline V lookup: CDR1 KGHSH, CDR2 LQKENI. CDR3 amino acids: CASSPTSGNTGELFF. The CDR3 nucleotides are TGTGCCAGCTCACCGACTAGCGGAAACACCGGGGAGCTGTTTTTT.

This clone was seen a single time. This chain joins TRBV4-3 and TRBJ2-5; TRBD1 aligns across 9 bases. Trimming removed 2 bases from V and 5 bases from J; junction bases left unmatched: 6. The CDR3 extends over 15 amino acids. The V gene's germline CDR1 is LGHNA and CDR2 YSLEER. The CDR3 protein is CASSQPTGTGETQYF. The CDR3 nucleotides are TGCGCCAGCAGCCAACCAACCGGGACAGGGGAGACCCAGTACTTC.

The rearrangement joins TRBV7-6 to TRBJ1-2; TRBD1 might be the D (5 bases). The CDR3 spans 19 residues. Trimming shortened V by 1 base and J by 4 bases, and 25 bases separated the two germline ends. Germline-derived CDR1 and CDR2 are SGHVS and FNYEAQ. This CDR3 is CASSLDEGLGYSGLYGYTF. DNA for the CDR3: TGTGCCAGCAGCTTAGATGAGGGACTGGGCTATAGTGGTCTCTATGGCTACACCTTC.

The chain is built from TRBV30 and TRBJ2-2; maybe TRBD1 (5 bases). The CDR3 is 13 residues long. The V gene's germline CDR1 is GTSNPN and CDR2 SVGIG (reference sequence). Trimming cost V 0 bases and J 7 bases, with 9 bases left between them. This chain's CDR3 is CAWSVQVYGELFF. The CDR3 region has the DNA TGTGCCTGGAGTGTACAGGTGTACGGGGAGCTGTTTTTT.

The chain recombines TRBV27 with TRBJ1-3, with a tentative D call TRBD1 (6 bases). This CDR3 is 15 amino acids long. Germline V CDR1 and CDR2: MNHEY, SMNVEV (reference sequence). Trimming removed 2 bases from V and 0 bases from J, with 8 bases in between. The CDR3 coding sequence is TGTGCCAGCAGTTTAATGGGGGCCTCTGGAAACACCATATATTTT. Its protein product is CASSLMGASGNTIYF.

J is TRBJ1-2 and V is TRBV5-1, with D uncertain. There are 14 residues in the CDR3. Germline V gene lookup returns CDR1 SGHRS and CDR2 YFSETQ. The V end lost 0 bases, the J end lost 4 bases, and 10 bases lay between the germline ends. The CDR3 DNA follows: TGCGCCAGCAGCTTGGGTCCCGCAGGCTATGGCTACACCTTC. Translated: CASSLGPAGYGYTF.

This rearrangement joins TRBV15 to TRBJ1-2; D gene unclear. The CDR3 extends over 13 amino acids. CDR1 LNHNV and CDR2 YYDKDF come from the germline V gene (reference sequence). Between the trimmed V and J ends, which lost 0 bases and 8 bases, there was a span of 10 bases. The CDR3 loop is CATSRDRSGGYTF. Here the CDR3 DNA reads TGTGCCACCAGCAGAGATAGGTCCGGGGGCTACACCTTC.

The chain joins TRBV5-4 to TRBJ2-5, with 11 nucleotides matching TRBD2. V trimming: 0 bases; J trimming: 5 bases; junction bases outside the gene matches: 6. CDR3 length: 16 amino acids. Looked up from germline, CDR1 is SGHNT and CDR2 is YYREEE (reference sequence). In nucleotides, the CDR3 is TGTGCCAGCAGCTTGGGCGGGACTAGCGGAATTGAGACCCAGTACTTC. Protein product: CASSLGGTSGIETQYF.

Concerning this clone: Its ends do not fully match the called genes, so a read error is possible. The V call is TRBV7-6, the J call TRBJ2-1; TRBD2 matches 9 bases. The length of the CDR3 is 17 residues. Germline CDR1 is SGHVS and CDR2 is FNYEAQ. CDR3 residues: CASNLGAGLATYNEQFF. The CDR3 nucleotides are TGTGCCAGCAACTTAGGGGCGGGACTAGCAACCTACAATGAGCAGTTCTTC.

V and J are TRBV5-6 and TRBJ1-3; no clear D gene. The CDR3 is 13 amino acids. CDR1 is SGHDT and CDR2 is YYEEEE in the germline V gene. The V end lost 1 base, the J end lost 7 bases, and 9 bases lay between the germline ends. The CDR3 nucleotides are TGTGCCAGCAGCTTGCCCCCCGGGAACACCATATATTTT. Encoded protein: CASSLPPGNTIYF.

The rearrangement uses TRBV5-1 and TRBJ1-1; 7 positions agree with TRBD1. Germline loops: CDR1 SGHRS, CDR2 YFSETQ. With V trimmed by 2 bases and J by 0 bases, 7 bases remained unmatched. This CDR3 spans 16 amino acids. The CDR3 region is CASSLVTGIMNTEAFF. CDR3 sequence (DNA): TGCGCCAGCAGCTTAGTGACAGGGATTATGAACACTGAAGCTTTCTTT.

The chain uses TRBV5-1 and TRBJ2-7, with 8 bases fitting TRBD1. Trimming took 4 bases from V and 2 from J; bases not matched to a gene: 2. The CDR3 length is 13 residues. CDR1 SGHRS and CDR2 YFSETQ come from the germline V gene. Written as DNA, the CDR3 is TGCGCCAGCAGCGAACAGGGGGCCTACGAGCAGTACTTC. Translating gives CASSEQGAYEQYF.

This chain uses TRBV5-1 with TRBJ1-4, with a possible D match to TRBD1 (6 bases). The CDR3 covers 17 residues. Trimming removed 5 bases from V and 2 bases from J, with 19 bases in between. Germline CDR1 SGHRS, CDR2 YFSETQ. The CDR3 nucleotides read TGCGCCAGCAGTGGAGGCAGGGGAGTGGGGACTAATGAAAAACTGTTTTTT. It yields the protein CASSGGRGVGTNEKLFF.